The sequence of this T cell receptor (beta chain) was determined in a study of blood T cell repertoires in COVID-19. The wider study: The United States, Italy and Spain were the sources of the acute and convalescent COVID-19 samples.

The V end was cut by 5 bases, the J end by 4 bases, with 13 bases between. CDR3 length: 15 amino acids. Per germline, CDR1 KGHDR and CDR2 SFDVKD. TCRdb's copy holds only in-frame clones and misses some; the assay was immunoSEQ multiplex PCR. The table includes some 200,000 clones, 65% to 90% detected once. In terms of age and location, participants ranged from roughly 18 to 100 years and lived in approximately 24 US areas. Participants reported their clinical history, and cohort assignment relied on those reports. This clonotype was obtained from a man aged 40-49 years who had recovered from COVID-19. The gene calls are TRBV24-1 and TRBJ2-2; D might be TRBD2 (6 bases). Sequencing used PBMCs or T cells enriched from blood (not recorded which). The CDR3 loop is CATSALGTSTGELFF. The CDR3 DNA follows: TGTGCCACCAGTGCTTTAGGGACTTCCACCGGGGAGCTGTTTTTT.